These 5 T cell receptor beta chains originate from one sample sequenced in a study of shared clonotypes between healthy human individuals (dated by TCRdb to between 2020 and 2021). Libraries came from the immunoSEQ multiplex PCR assay. Sourced from immuneACCESS, this table was stored by TCRdb with only in-frame sequences that have V and J called. A share of the clones is absent; for the studies checked, an unresolved V gene accounts for under half, and the remainder has no known explanation. Here the sample has hundreds of thousands of clones; roughly 95% occur a single time. Clones ranked in the top ten supply approximately 0.11% of the sample. CD8 naive samples were CD45RO-negative cells positively selected for CCR7, giving a CD45RA+CCR7+ population that excluded TemRA cells. Sequencing input: naive CD8+ T cells sorted from blood. The cell subset or site label, read with the paper, signifies: CD45RA+CCR7+. The receptors derive from a woman between 25 and 40 years old in good health.

The V call is TRBV28, the J call TRBJ1-5; D possibly corresponds to TRBD1 (5 bases). The ends were cut back, 6 bases at V and 0 bases at J, with 12 bases in the middle. The CDR3 extends over 15 amino acids. Germline CDR1 reads MDHEN; CDR2 reads SYDVKM. CDR3 coding DNA: TGTGCCAGCAGACCCCGGACAATTAGCAATCAGCCCCAGCATTTT. Its protein is CASRPRTISNQPQHF.

The V and J genes are TRBV2 and TRBJ1-2; maybe TRBD1 (6 bases). Germline V gene sequence: CDR1 SNHLY, CDR2 FYNNEI. Deletions cut 7 bases from V and 6 bases from J, with 12 bases between. The CDR3 spans 12 residues. The DNA for the CDR3 is TGTGCCAGCATCACTGGGGGCGATGGCTACACCTTC. It yields the protein CASITGGDGYTF.

The chain couples TRBV27 to TRBJ2-7; no clear D gene. Germline V lookup: CDR1 MNHEY, CDR2 SMNVEV (reference sequence). This CDR3 spans 14 amino acids. Trimming left V 5 bases short and J 3 bases short, with 14 bases between. This chain's CDR3 is CASSPGAPGYEQYF. CDR3 in DNA: TGTGCCAGCAGTCCAGGAGCTCCGGGCTACGAGCAGTACTTC.

The chain uses TRBV5-3 and TRBJ2-7, with D possibly being TRBD1 (6 bases). TRBV5-3 is annotated as an ORF whose role is uncertain. Trimming cost V 4 bases and J 5 bases, with 16 bases left between them. The CDR3 covers 14 residues. Here the CDR3 reads CARSREQGRHEQYF. The CDR3 region has the DNA TGTGCCAGAAGCCGCGAACAGGGTAGACACGAGCAGTACTTC.

The chain couples TRBV4-1 to TRBJ2-5, with 10 nucleotides matching TRBD2. Germline CDR1 MGHRA, CDR2 YSYEKL. V shed 0 bases and J 5 bases; nucleotides not matched to a gene: 6. This CDR3 contains 16 residues. CDR3 DNA sequence: TGCGCCAGCAGCCAAGAATCTAGCGGGAGTTTGGAGACCCAGTACTTC. Protein sequence: CASSQESSGSLETQYF.